The sequence of this TCR beta chain was determined in a study of identical twins. Findings and caveats of the study: A cross-sectional statistical analysis, not follow-up of the same donors, supported the conclusions.

Of note for this clonotype: No antigen is known for it.

Unique molecular identifiers were present on cDNA, and template switching added a universal primer site. TCRdb itself ran the 5' RACE reads through MiXCR, one entry per CDR3 protein. Here the sample spans some 1,600,000 distinct CDR3 sequences, about 32% being singletons. Trimming cost V 6 bases and J 12 bases; bases outside gene matches: 7. Per the germline V gene, CDR1 is LGHDT and CDR2 is YNNKEL (reference sequence). The CDR3 runs to 12 residues. The rearrangement links TRBV3-1 to TRBJ2-5; 10 bases agree with TRBD2. The sequence derives from a newborn girl in good health. The specimen sequenced was cord blood. The CDR3 region is CASRLSGGAKYF. The CDR3, as DNA: TGTGCCAGCAGACTGAGCGGGGGGGCGAAGTACTTC.